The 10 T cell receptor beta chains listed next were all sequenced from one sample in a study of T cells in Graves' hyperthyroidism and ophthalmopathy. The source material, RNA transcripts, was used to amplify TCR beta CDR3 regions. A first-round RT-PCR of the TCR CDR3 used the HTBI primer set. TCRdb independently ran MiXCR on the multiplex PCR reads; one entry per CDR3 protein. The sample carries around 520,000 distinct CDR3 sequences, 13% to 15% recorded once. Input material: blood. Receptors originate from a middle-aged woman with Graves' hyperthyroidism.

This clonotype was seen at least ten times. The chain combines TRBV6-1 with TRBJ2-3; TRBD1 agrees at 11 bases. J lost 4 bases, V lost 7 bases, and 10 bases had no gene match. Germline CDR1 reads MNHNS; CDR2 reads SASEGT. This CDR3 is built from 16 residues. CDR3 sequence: CASNWADRGRADTQYF. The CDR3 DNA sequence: TGTGCCAGCAATTGGGCGGACAGGGGGCGCGCAGATACGCAGTATTTT.

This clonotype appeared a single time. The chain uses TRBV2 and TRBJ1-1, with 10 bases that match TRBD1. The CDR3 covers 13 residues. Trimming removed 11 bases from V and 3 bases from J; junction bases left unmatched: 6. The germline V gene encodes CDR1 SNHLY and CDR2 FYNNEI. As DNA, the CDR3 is TGTGCCGGGGGACAGGGGAGGGACACTGAAGCTTTCTTT. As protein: CAGGQGRDTEAFF.

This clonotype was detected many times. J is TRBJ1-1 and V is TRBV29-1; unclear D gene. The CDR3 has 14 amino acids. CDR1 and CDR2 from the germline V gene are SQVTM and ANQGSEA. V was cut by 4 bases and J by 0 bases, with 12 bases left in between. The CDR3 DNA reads TGCAGCGTTGGTGTAGAGAGTCTGAACACTGAAGCTTTCTTT. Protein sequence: CSVGVESLNTEAFF.

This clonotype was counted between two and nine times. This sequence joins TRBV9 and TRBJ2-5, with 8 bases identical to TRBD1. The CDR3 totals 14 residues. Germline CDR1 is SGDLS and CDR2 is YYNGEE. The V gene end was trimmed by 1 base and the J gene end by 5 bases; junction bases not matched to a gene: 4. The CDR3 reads CASSVSGGRETQYF. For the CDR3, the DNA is TGTGCCAGCAGCGTATCAGGGGGCAGGGAGACCCAGTACTTC.

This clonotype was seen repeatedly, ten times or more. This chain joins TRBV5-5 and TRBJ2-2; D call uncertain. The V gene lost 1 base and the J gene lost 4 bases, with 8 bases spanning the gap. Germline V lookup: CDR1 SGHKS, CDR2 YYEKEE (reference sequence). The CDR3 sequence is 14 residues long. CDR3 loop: CASSLPELTGELFF. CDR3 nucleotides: TGTGCCAGCAGCTTGCCTGAACTCACCGGGGAGCTGTTTTTT.

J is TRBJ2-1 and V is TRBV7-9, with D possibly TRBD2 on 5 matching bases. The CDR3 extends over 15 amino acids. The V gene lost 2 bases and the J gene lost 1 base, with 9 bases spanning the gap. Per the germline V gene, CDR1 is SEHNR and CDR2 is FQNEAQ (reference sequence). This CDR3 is CASSLLARSYNEQFF. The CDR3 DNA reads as TGTGCCAGCAGCTTATTAGCGCGGTCCTACAATGAGCAGTTCTTC. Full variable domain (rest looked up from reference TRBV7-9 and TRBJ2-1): DTGVSQNPRHKITKRGQNVTFRCDPISEHNRLYWYRQTLGQGPEFLTYFQNEAQLEKSRLLSDRFSAERPKGSFSTLEIQRTEQGDSAMYLCASSLLARSYNEQFFGPGTRLTVL.

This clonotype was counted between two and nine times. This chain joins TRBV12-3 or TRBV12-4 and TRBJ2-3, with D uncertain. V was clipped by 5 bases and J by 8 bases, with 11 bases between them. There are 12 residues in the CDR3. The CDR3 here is CASSRDRITQYF. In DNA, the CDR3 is TGTGCCAGCAGTCGAGACCGCATTACGCAGTATTTT.

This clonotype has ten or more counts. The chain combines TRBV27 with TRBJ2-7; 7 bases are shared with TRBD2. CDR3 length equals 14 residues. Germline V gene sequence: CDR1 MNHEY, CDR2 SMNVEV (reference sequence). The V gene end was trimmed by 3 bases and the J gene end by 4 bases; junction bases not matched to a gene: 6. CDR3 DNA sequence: TGTGCCAGCAGTTTCGGCGGGAGAAGGTACGAGCAGTACTTC. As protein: CASSFGGRRYEQYF.

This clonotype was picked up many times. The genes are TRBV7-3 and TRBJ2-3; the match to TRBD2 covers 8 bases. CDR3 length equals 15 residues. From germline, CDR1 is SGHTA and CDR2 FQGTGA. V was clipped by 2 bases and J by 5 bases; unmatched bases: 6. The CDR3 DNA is TGTGCCAGCAGCTTACTCTCGCTAGCGGGAGATACGCAGTATTTT. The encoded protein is CASSLLSLAGDTQYF. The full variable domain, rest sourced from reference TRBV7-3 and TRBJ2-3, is GAGVSQTPSNKVTEKGKYVELRCDPISGHTALYWYRQSLGQGPEFLIYFQGTGAADDSGLPNDRFFAVRPEGSVSTLKIQRTERGDSAVYLCASSLLSLAGDTQYFGPGTRLTVL.

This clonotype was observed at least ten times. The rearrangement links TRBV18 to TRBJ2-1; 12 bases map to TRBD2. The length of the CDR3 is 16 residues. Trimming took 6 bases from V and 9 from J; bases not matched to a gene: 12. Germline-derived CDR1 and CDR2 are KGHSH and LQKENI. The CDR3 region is CASSARTSGTAGEQFF. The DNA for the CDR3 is TGTGCCAGCTCGGCACGGACTAGCGGGACCGCCGGTGAGCAGTTCTTC.